These 14 T cell receptor beta chains came from one sample sequenced in a study of cytomegalovirus exposure and HLA in healthy donors. Some clones are missing from TCRdb's copy, which holds only in-frame ones; the method was immunoSEQ multiplex PCR. The sample has about 64,000 clones, 95% seen once. Source material: PBMCs. The origin of the receptors is a woman under 30 in good health and CMV-seropositive.

The chain joins TRBV5-1 to TRBJ2-5; 7 bases map to TRBD1. The germline V gene has CDR1 SGHRS and CDR2 YFSETQ. The CDR3 spans 15 residues. V dropped 4 bases and J dropped 3; count of bases not matched to a gene: 9. CDR3 in DNA: TGCGCCAGCAGCCACGGGACAGTGGGAGAAGAGACCCAGTACTTC. Translation gives CASSHGTVGEETQYF.

The V call is TRBV7-8, the J call TRBJ1-4; D gene uncertain. CDR1 is SGHVS, CDR2 FQNEAQ, per germline. V lost 8 bases and J 2 bases, leaving 12 bases between the germline ends. The CDR3 extends over 14 amino acids. CDR3 region: CASGWRATNEKLFF. The CDR3 DNA is TGTGCCAGCGGGTGGAGGGCCACTAATGAAAAACTGTTTTTT.

The rearrangement joins TRBV5-1 to TRBJ2-1; TRBD2 agrees at 10 bases. Unmatched junction bases numbered 9, after V lost 0 bases and J lost 0 bases. This CDR3 has 19 residues. CDR1 is SGHRS and CDR2 is YFSETQ in the germline V gene. The CDR3 coding sequence is TGCGCCAGCAGCTTGGTAGGGACTAGCGAACAAAGCTCCTACAATGAGCAGTTCTTC. It yields the protein CASSLVGTSEQSSYNEQFF.

This chain uses TRBV7-2 with TRBJ2-5; 10 nucleotides line up with TRBD2. The J segment lost 4 bases and the V segment lost 0 bases, leaving 2 bases of the junction unmatched. Germline values: CDR1 SGHTA, CDR2 FQGNSA. This CDR3 is built from 15 residues. The CDR3 here is CASSLALAGVETQYF. CDR3 coding DNA: TGTGCCAGCAGCTTAGCCCTAGCGGGGGTAGAGACCCAGTACTTC.

The chain has TRBV5-1 and TRBJ2-1; D may be TRBD2 (6 bases). The ends were cut back, 0 bases at V and 5 bases at J, with 15 bases in the middle. The CDR3 length is 16 residues. Germline V gives CDR1 SGHRS, CDR2 YFSETQ. This CDR3 reads CASSLAKVSGHNEQFF. The CDR3 DNA is TGCGCCAGCAGCTTGGCCAAAGTTAGCGGACACAATGAGCAGTTCTTC.

The rearrangement joins TRBV4-2 to TRBJ1-3; D ambiguous. Germline assignment: CDR1 LGHNA and CDR2 YNFKEQ. CDR3 length: 15 residues. V was cut by 0 bases and J by 0 bases, with 6 bases left in between. CDR3: CASSQESPSGNTIYF. The CDR3, as DNA: TGTGCCAGCAGCCAAGAGAGTCCCTCTGGAAACACCATATATTTT.

This clone was seen a single time. The chain links TRBV9 to TRBJ1-1, with a tentative D call TRBD1 (5 bases). The CDR3 length is 16 residues. Trimming took off 2 bases at V and 0 bases at J, with 14 bases between the two ends. Germline CDR1 and CDR2: SGDLS and YYNGEE. DNA for the CDR3: TGTGCCAGCAGCGTTGGGGCGTCGGGTTTGAACACTGAAGCTTTCTTT. Translating it yields CASSVGASGLNTEAFF.

The rearrangement links TRBV28 to TRBJ2-2; D gene ambiguous. The germline CDR1 and CDR2 sequences are MDHEN and SYDVKM. Trimming left V 3 bases short and J 8 bases short, with 7 bases between. This CDR3 is 12 amino acids long. This chain's CDR3 is CASSFGPGELFF. Written as DNA, the CDR3 is TGTGCCAGCAGTTTTGGGCCGGGGGAGCTGTTTTTT.

This chain connects TRBV7-3 to TRBJ2-5; D is undetermined. V was clipped by 1 base and J by 1 base, with 4 bases between them. The CDR3 totals 13 residues. Germline V lookup: CDR1 SGHTA, CDR2 FQGTGA. CDR3 loop: CASSLNIQETQYF. CDR3 DNA: TGTGCCAGCAGCTTAAACATCCAAGAGACCCAGTACTTC.

V and J are TRBV27 and TRBJ1-5; D remains unclear. Germline-derived CDR1 and CDR2 are MNHEY and SMNVEV (reference sequence). The CDR3 is 14 residues long. Trimming left V 6 bases short and J 0 bases short, with 9 bases between. The CDR3 loop reads CASRPGNSNQPQHF. The CDR3 nucleotides read TGTGCCAGCAGGCCGGGAAATAGCAATCAGCCCCAGCATTTT.

CDR3 nucleotide sequence: TGCGCCAGCAGCCAAGATGGTTCTATGAACACTGAAGCTTTCTTT. As protein: CASSQDGSMNTEAFF. V gene TRBV4-1 combines with J gene TRBJ1-1, with D unresolved. The CDR3 is 15 residues long. Trimming removed 0 bases from V and 0 bases from J, with 8 bases in between. Per the germline V gene, CDR1 is MGHRA and CDR2 is YSYEKL.

V usage is TRBV28 and J usage is TRBJ1-1; weak D call: TRBD1 (5 bases). This CDR3 is 15 amino acids long. V lost 2 bases and J 3 bases, leaving 13 bases between the germline ends. Looked up from germline, CDR1 is MDHEN and CDR2 is SYDVKM. Written as DNA, the CDR3 is TGTGCCAGCAGTTTAGGAGACAGAGGATACACTGAAGCTTTCTTT. This translates into CASSLGDRGYTEAFF. The complete variable domain, with remaining parts taken from reference TRBV28 and TRBJ1-1, reads DVKVTQSSRYLVKRTGEKVFLECVQDMDHENMFWYRQDPGLGLRLIYFSYDVKMKEKGDIPEGYSVSREKKERFSLILESASTNQTSMYLCASSLGDRGYTEAFFGQGTRLTVV.

The chain employs TRBV27 and TRBJ2-1, with 9 nucleotides matching TRBD1. Trimming removed 4 bases from V and 4 bases from J; junction bases left unmatched: 5. The CDR3 is 15 residues long. Looked up from germline, CDR1 is MNHEY and CDR2 is SMNVEV (reference sequence). The CDR3 loop is CASSWGQGGYNEQFF. DNA of the CDR3: TGTGCCAGCAGTTGGGGACAGGGAGGATACAATGAGCAGTTCTTC.

V usage is TRBV27 and J usage is TRBJ1-2; tentatively, D is TRBD1 (5 bases). The CDR3 has 14 residues. The germline V and J ends were trimmed by 6 bases and 3 bases, with 14 bases remaining between them. Germline loops: CDR1 MNHEY, CDR2 SMNVEV (reference sequence). The DNA for the CDR3 is TGTGCCAGCAGCCCCTGGGGAGGGGACTATGGCTACACCTTC. Translation gives CASSPWGGDYGYTF.